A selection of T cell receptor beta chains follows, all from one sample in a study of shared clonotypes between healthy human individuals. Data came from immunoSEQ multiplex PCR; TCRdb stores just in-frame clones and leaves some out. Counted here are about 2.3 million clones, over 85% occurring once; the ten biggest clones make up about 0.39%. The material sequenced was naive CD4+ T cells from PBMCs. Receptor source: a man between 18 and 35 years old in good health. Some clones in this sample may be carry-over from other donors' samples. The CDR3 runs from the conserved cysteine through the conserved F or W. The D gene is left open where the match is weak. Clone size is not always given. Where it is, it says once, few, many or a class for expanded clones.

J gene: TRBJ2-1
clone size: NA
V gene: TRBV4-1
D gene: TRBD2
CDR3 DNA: TGCGCCAGCAGCCAAGATCCTTGGGTCGGACTAGCGGAGTCCAATGAGCAGTTCTTC
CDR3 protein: CASSQDPWVGLAESNEQFF

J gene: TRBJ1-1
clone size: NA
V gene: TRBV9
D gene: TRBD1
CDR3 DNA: TGTGCCAGCAGCCCCCTGGGTGGACAGGGCGTCACTGAAGCTTTCTTT
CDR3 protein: CASSPLGGQGVTEAFF

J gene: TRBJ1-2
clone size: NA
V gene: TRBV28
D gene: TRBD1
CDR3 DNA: TGTGCCAGCGGCCCGGGACAGGGGATATACTATGGCTACACCTTC
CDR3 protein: CASGPGQGIYYGYTF

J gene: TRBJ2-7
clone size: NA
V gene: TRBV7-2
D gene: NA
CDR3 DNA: TGTGCCAGCAGCTTAGCGCGGGGATTTTACGAGCAGTACTTC
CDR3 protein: CASSLARGFYEQYF

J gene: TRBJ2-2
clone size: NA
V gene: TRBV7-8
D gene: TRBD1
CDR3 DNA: TGTGCCAGCAGCTGGGACAGGGGGCTGGGTTCCGGGGAGCTGTTTTTT
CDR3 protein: CASSWDRGLGSGELFF

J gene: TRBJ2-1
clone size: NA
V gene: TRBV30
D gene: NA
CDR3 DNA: TGTGCCTGGAGCCTACGGAATGAGCAGTTCTTC
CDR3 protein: CAWSLRNEQFF

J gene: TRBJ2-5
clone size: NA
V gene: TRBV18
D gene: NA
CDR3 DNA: TGTGCCAGCTCACCAGGGCAGCCACACCAAGAGACCCAGTACTTC
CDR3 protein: CASSPGQPHQETQYF

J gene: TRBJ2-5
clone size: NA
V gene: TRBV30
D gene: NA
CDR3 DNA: TGTGCCTGGATACCAAAGTGGTACCAAGAGACCCAGTACTTC
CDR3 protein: CAWIPKWYQETQYF

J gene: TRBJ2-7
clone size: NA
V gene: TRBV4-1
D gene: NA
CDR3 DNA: TGCGCCAGCAGCCATGTCGGGGTCCCCTACGAGCAGTACTTC
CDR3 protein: CASSHVGVPYEQYF

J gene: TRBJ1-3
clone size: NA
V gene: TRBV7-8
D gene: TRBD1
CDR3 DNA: TGTGCCAGCAGTTCCGGACAGGCGTCTACTTCTGGAAACACCATATATTTT
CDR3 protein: CASSSGQASTSGNTIYF

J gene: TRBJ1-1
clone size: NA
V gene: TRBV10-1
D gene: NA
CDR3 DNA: TGCGCCAGCAGTCGGACCCCGAACACTGAAGCTTTCTTT
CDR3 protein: CASSRTPNTEAFF

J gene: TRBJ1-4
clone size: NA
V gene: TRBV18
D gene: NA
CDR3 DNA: TGTGCCAGCTCACTATTTGCTGAGAGTTCTAATGAAAAACTGTTTTTT
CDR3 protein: CASSLFAESSNEKLFF

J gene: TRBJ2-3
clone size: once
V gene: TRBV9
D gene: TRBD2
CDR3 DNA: TGTGCCAGCGGGGGGGTGGCAGATACGCAGTATTTT
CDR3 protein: CASGGVADTQYF

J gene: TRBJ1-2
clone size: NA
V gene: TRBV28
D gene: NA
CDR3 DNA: TGTGCCAGCAGTTTTTTGGCCAGTAACTATGGCTACACCTTC
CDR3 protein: CASSFLASNYGYTF

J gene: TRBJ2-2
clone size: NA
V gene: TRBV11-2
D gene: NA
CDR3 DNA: TGTGCCAGCAGCTTAGATATCCCACATCTGTTTTTT
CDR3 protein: CASSLDIPHLFF

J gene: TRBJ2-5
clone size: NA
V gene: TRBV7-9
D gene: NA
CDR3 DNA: TGTGCCAGCAGCTTAGAGGTGGGAGGTCTCCAAGAGACCCAGTACTTC
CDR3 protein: CASSLEVGGLQETQYF

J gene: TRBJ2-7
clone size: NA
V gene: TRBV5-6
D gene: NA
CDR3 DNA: TGTGCCAGCAGCTCAAGGTACGAGCAGTACTTC
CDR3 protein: CASSSRYEQYF

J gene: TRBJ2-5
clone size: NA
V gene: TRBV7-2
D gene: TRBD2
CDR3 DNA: TGTGCCAGCAGGTTAGAAACTAGCGGGAGCCGGGGAGAGACCCAGTACTTC
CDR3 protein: CASRLETSGSRGETQYF

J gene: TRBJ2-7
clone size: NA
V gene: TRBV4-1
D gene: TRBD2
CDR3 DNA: TGCGCCAGCAGCCAAGTTGCGGCTAGCGGGAGCGGACGCGAGCAGTACTTC
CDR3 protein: CASSQVAASGSGREQYF

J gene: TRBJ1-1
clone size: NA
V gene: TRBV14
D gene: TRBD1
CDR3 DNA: TGTGCCAGCAGCCCCCAGACAGGGATCACTGAAGCTTTCTTT
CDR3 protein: CASSPQTGITEAFF

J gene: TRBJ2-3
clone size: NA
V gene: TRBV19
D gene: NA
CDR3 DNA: TGTGCCAGTAGTTTGGGGACCCCCACAGATACGCAGTATTTT
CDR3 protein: CASSLGTPTDTQYF

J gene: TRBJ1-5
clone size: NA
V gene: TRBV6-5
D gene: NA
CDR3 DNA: TGTGCCAGCAGTTACTCAGGGGTGGGTCAGCCCCAGCATTTT
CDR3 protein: CASSYSGVGQPQHF

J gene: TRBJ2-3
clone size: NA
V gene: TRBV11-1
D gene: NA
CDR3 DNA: TGTGCCAGCAGCTTAGCAACGGGTCGGACAGATACGCAGTATTTT
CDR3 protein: CASSLATGRTDTQYF

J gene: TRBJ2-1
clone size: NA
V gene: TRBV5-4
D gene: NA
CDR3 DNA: TGTGCCAGCAGCTTGGACAGAACCCCCTACAATGAGCAGTTCTTC
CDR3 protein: CASSLDRTPYNEQFF

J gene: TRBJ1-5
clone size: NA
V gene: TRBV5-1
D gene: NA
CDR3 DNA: TGCGCCAGCAGCTTGTCAGGGGTGGCCAATCAGCCCCAGCATTTT
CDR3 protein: CASSLSGVANQPQHF

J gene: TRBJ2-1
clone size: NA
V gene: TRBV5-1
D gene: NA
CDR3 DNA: TGCGCCAGCAGTGAGTCGATTCGGGGGAGTGGGCAGTTCTTC
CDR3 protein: CASSESIRGSGQFF

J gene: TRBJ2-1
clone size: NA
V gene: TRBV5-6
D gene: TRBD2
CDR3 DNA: TGTGCCAGCAGCACACTAGCGGCGAGGTACAATGAGCAGTTCTTC
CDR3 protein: CASSTLAARYNEQFF

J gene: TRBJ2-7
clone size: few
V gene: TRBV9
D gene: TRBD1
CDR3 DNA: TGTGCCAGCAGCGTAGTTGGGGACAGTGGGGCCAAGCAGTACTTC
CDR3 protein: CASSVVGDSGAKQYF

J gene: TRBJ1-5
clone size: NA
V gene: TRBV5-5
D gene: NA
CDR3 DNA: TGTGCCAGCAGCCGTGCAGGGGCAGAACCTCAGCCCCAGCATTTT
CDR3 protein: CASSRAGAEPQPQHF

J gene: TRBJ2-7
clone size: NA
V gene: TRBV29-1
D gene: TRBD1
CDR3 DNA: TGCAGCGTAAGGGGGCGGCCCTTGAGAGAGCAGTACTTC
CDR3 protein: CSVRGRPLREQYF

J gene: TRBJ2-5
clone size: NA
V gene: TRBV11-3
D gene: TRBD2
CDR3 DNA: TGTGCCAGCAGCCCTGGGCGGGAGCTCGTCGAGACCCAGTACTTC
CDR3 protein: CASSPGRELVETQYF

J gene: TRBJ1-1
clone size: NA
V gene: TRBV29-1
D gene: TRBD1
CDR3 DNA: TGCAGCGGCAACAGGGGGATGAACACTGAAGCTTTCTTT
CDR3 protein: CSGNRGMNTEAFF

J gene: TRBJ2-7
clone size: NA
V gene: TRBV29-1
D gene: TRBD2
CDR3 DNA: TGCAGCGTTCGCTTGGGACTAGCGGGAGGAGAGCAGTACTTC
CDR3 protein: CSVRLGLAGGEQYF

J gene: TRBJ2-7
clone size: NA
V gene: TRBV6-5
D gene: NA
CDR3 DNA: TGTGCCAGCAGTTACTCGTATACGGACACCTACGAGCAGTACTTC
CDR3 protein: CASSYSYTDTYEQYF

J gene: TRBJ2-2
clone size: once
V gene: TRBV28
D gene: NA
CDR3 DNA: TGTGCCAGCCTCCAAAATAGCGGGGAGCTGTTTTTT
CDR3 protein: CASLQNSGELFF

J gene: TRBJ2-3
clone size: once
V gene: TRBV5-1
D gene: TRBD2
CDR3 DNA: TGCGCCAGCAGCTTGAATCCTAGCGGGCCTCCGAACACAGATACGCAGTATTTT
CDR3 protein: CASSLNPSGPPNTDTQYF

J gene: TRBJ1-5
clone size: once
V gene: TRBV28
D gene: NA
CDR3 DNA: TGTGCCAGCAGTCCGAGCGGGGGAAGGAATCAGCCCCAGCATTTT
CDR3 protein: CASSPSGGRNQPQHF

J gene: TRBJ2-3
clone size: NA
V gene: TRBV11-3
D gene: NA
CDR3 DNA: TGTGCCAGCAGTAGGACGAGGAGTTCAGATACGCAGTATTTT
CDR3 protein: CASSRTRSSDTQYF

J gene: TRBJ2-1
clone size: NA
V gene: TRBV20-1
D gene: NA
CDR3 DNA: TGCAGTGCTAGTTCGAGGGAAGAGCAGTTCTTC
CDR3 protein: CSASSREEQFF

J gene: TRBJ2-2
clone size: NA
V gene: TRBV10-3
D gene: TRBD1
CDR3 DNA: TGTGCCATCAGCGCATACGGGGGACAGGGAAACACCGGGGAGCTGTTTTTT
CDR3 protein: CAISAYGGQGNTGELFF

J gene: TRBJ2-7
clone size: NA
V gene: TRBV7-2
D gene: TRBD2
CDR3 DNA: TGTGCCAGCAGCTTAGGGGGACTAGCGGGGATCTACGAGCAGTACTTC
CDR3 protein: CASSLGGLAGIYEQYF

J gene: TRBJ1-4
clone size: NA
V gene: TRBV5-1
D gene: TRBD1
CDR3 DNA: TGCGCCAGCAGCCGCGGGACAGCTAATGAAAAACTGTTTTTT
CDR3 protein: CASSRGTANEKLFF

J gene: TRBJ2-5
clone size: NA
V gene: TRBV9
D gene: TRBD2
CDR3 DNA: TGTGCCAGCAGCGTAGCTACAGGGGGACTAGCGCCTCAAGAGACCCAGTACTTC
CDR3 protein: CASSVATGGLAPQETQYF

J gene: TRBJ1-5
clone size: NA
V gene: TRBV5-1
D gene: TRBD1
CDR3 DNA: TGCGCCAGCAGCCCCGACAGGGGCGATCAGCCCCAGCATTTT
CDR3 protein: CASSPDRGDQPQHF

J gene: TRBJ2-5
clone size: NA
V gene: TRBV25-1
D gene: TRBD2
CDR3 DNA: TGTGCCAGCCGTACTAGCGGCCAAGAGACCCAGTACTTC
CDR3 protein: CASRTSGQETQYF

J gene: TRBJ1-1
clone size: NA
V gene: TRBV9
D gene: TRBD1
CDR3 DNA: TGTGCCAGCACCAAGACAGGGGGCGACACTGAAGCTTTCTTT
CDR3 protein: CASTKTGGDTEAFF

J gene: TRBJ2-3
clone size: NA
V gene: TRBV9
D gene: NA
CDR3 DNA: TGTGCCAGCAGCGTAGTTTTAGCGGGCACAGATACGCAGTATTTT
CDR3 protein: CASSVVLAGTDTQYF

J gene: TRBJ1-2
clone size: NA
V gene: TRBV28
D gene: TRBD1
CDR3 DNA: TGTGCCAGCAGTATAGGACAGGGCCTGGGGAATGGCTACACCTTC
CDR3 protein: CASSIGQGLGNGYTF

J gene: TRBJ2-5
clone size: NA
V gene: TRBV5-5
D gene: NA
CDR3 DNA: TGTGCCAGCAGCTTGGACGGCTACCAAGAGACCCAGTACTTC
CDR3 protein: CASSLDGYQETQYF

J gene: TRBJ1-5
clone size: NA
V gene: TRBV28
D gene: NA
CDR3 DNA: TGTGCCAGCAGCCGGGGAGGGGGAGGCAATCAGCCCCAGCATTTT
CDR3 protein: CASSRGGGGNQPQHF

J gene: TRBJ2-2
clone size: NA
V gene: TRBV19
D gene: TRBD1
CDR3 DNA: TGTGCCAGTAGTTCCACCGGGACAGGGAACCCCGGGGAGCTGTTTTTT
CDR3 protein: CASSSTGTGNPGELFF

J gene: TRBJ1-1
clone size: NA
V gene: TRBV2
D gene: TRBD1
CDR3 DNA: TGTGCCAGCAGTGGTGACAGGGTGACTGAAGCTTTCTTT
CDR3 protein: CASSGDRVTEAFF

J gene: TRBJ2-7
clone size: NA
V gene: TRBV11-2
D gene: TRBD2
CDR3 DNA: TGTGCCAGCAGGCCCTTGGCGGGAGCTCGTTACGAGCAGTACTTC
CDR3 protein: CASRPLAGARYEQYF

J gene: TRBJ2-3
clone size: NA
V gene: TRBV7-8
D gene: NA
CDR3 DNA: TGTGCCAGCAGCTTTAAAGCGTCTAGCACAGATACGCAGTATTTT
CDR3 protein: CASSFKASSTDTQYF

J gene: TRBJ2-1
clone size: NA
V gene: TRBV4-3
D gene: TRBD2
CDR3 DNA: TGCGCCAGCAGCCCGGGGGGGAGCTCCTACAATGAGCAGTTCTTC
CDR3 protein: CASSPGGSSYNEQFF